Listed here are 26 T cell receptor beta chains from one sample, sequenced in a study of T cell changes during pregnancy in multiple sclerosis. Sequenced by immunoSEQ multiplex PCR; TCRdb stores in-frame clones only, minus some. The sample includes approximately 88,000 clones, about 92% of them seen just once. The sequenced sample was peripheral blood, obtained in the first trimester of pregnancy. The receptors come from a female donor with multiple sclerosis, enrolled in a pregnancy study.

The chain employs TRBV7-2 and TRBJ2-7, with 8 bases that match TRBD1. The CDR3 loop spans 14 amino acids. After removal of 8 bases from V and 2 bases from J, the junction contained 8 bases not matched to a gene. Germline lookup yields CDR1 SGHTA and CDR2 FQGNSA. The CDR3 loop is CASCRGTGPYEQYF. Written as DNA, the CDR3 is TGTGCCAGCTGTAGGGGGACAGGTCCCTACGAGCAGTACTTC.

DNA of the CDR3: TGTGCCAGCAGCCACTGGGGTGGGAGAGTAAGTAATGAGCAGTTCTTC. It translates to CASSHWGGRVSNEQFF. V usage is TRBV7-9 and J usage is TRBJ2-1, with a possible D match to TRBD2 (5 bases). The CDR3 is made up of 16 amino acids. Per the germline V gene, CDR1 is SEHNR and CDR2 is FQNEAQ (reference sequence). With 5 bases removed from V and 7 bases from J, the gap between germline ends came to 21 bases.

The rearrangement links TRBV28 to TRBJ2-7; unclear D gene. Germline V CDR1 and CDR2: MDHEN, SYDVKM. The CDR3 totals 15 residues. V was cut by 4 bases and J by 3 bases, with 16 bases left in between. The CDR3 DNA reads as TGTGCCAGCAGTTCTATACTATCTCTTGGCTACGAGCAGTACTTC. This codes for CASSSILSLGYEQYF.

The table lists this clone with a count of one. The chain carries TRBV6-5 and TRBJ2-1; D may be TRBD2 (5 bases). Between the trimmed V and J ends, which lost 5 bases and 6 bases, there was a span of 14 bases. Germline CDR1 is MNHEY and CDR2 is SVGAGI. This CDR3 comprises 14 residues. The CDR3 is CASSLDGVLNEQFF. The CDR3, as DNA: TGTGCCAGCAGTCTCGACGGGGTTCTCAATGAGCAGTTCTTC.

This clone was detected only once. The genes are TRBV13 and TRBJ1-4, with 9 nucleotides matching TRBD1. V shed 1 base and J 4 bases; nucleotides not matched to a gene: 7. The CDR3 runs to 17 residues. Germline lookup yields CDR1 PRHDT and CDR2 FYEKMQ (reference sequence). The CDR3 nucleotides read TGTGCCAGCAGCTTAGCGTACACAGGGGGCATTAATGAAAAACTGTTTTTT. Its protein is CASSLAYTGGINEKLFF.

This clone is a singleton in its sample. The rearrangement uses TRBV20-1 and TRBJ1-1; D is ambiguous. Trimming pared 0 bases from V and 10 bases from J, leaving 9 bases between. In germline, CDR1 is DFQATT, CDR2 SNEGSKA (reference sequence). The CDR3 is made up of 11 amino acids. CDR3 sequence reads: CSARDWEAAFF. In nucleotides, the CDR3 is TGCAGTGCTAGAGATTGGGAGGCAGCTTTCTTT.

The rearrangement uses TRBV19 and TRBJ2-7; 10 nucleotides line up with TRBD2. CDR1 LNHDA and CDR2 SQIVND come from the germline V gene (reference sequence). There are 16 residues in the CDR3. V lost 5 bases to trimming and J lost 4 bases; unmatched junction nucleotides: 11. The CDR3 loop reads CASSPWTSGGYYEQYF. CDR3 bases: TGTGCCAGTAGTCCCTGGACTAGCGGAGGTTATTACGAGCAGTACTTC.

V usage is TRBV5-1 and J usage is TRBJ2-5; 8 positions match TRBD1. CDR3 length: 16 residues. The J segment lost 2 bases and the V segment lost 4 bases, leaving 10 bases of the junction unmatched. In germline, CDR1 is SGHRS, CDR2 YFSETQ. This chain's CDR3 is CASSASDRVAQETQYF. For the CDR3, the DNA is TGCGCCAGCAGCGCCTCGGACAGGGTGGCGCAAGAGACCCAGTACTTC.

V gene TRBV21-1 combines with J gene TRBJ1-1. TRBV21-1 corresponds to a pseudogene. This CDR3 is built from 14 residues. CDR3 DNA sequence: TGTGCCAGCACCATCCTTCCGAGTGGCACTGAAGCTTTCTTT. Its translation is CASTILPSGTEAFF.

This chain joins TRBV28 and TRBJ2-7; possibly TRBD1 for D (5 bases). The CDR3 runs 17 residues. The V end lost 7 bases, the J end lost 4 bases, and 26 bases lay between the germline ends. Germline CDR1 is MDHEN and CDR2 is SYDVKM. CDR3 nucleotide sequence: TGTGCCAGCACTACCGTGGGCTGGGGCAAGCCTGATTACGAGCAGTACTTC. Its protein is CASTTVGWGKPDYEQYF. The full variable domain, its missing parts supplied by reference TRBV28 and TRBJ2-7, is DVKVTQSSRYLVKRTGEKVFLECVQDMDHENMFWYRQDPGLGLRLIYFSYDVKMKEKGDIPEGYSVSREKKERFSLILESASTNQTSMYLCASTTVGWGKPDYEQYFGPGTRLTVT.

This chain joins TRBV28 and TRBJ1-5; 8 bases agree with TRBD1. This CDR3 has 17 residues. CDR1 and CDR2 from the germline V gene are MDHEN and SYDVKM. With 6 bases clipped from V and 0 bases from J, the junction kept 10 bases outside the gene matches. This chain's CDR3 is CASSPGTGGYSNQPQHF. DNA for the CDR3: TGTGCCAGCAGCCCCGGGACAGGAGGTTATAGCAATCAGCCCCAGCATTTT.

This chain joins TRBV5-1 and TRBJ2-7, with TRBD2 matching over 10 bases. Trimming cost V 9 bases and J 3 bases; bases outside gene matches: 9. The CDR3 loop spans 14 amino acids. The germline CDR1 and CDR2 sequences are SGHRS and YFSETQ. The CDR3 DNA reads TGCGCCACCAAAGGGTCTAGCGGGAGCTACGAGCAGTACTTC. Translation: CATKGSSGSYEQYF.

The chain couples TRBV28 to TRBJ2-3; possibly TRBD2 for D (6 bases). This CDR3 is built from 13 residues. CDR1 and CDR2 (germline): MDHEN, SYDVKM. V lost 3 bases, J lost 4 bases, and 8 bases lay in between. CDR3 residues: CASSLREADTQYF. The CDR3 bases are TGTGCCAGCAGTTTGAGGGAGGCAGATACGCAGTATTTT.

The genes are TRBV7-2 and TRBJ2-1, with 15 bases aligning to TRBD2. V lost 2 bases and J lost 7; bases outside the gene matches: 12. From germline, CDR1 is SGHTA and CDR2 FQGNSA. This CDR3 contains 19 residues. The CDR3 coding sequence is TGTGCCAGCAGCTTATTAAGCCGACCGGGACTAGCGGGGGGAAATGAGCAGTTCTTC. It encodes CASSLLSRPGLAGGNEQFF.

The rearrangement links TRBV4-3 to TRBJ1-3, with no clear D. From germline, CDR1 is LGHNA and CDR2 YSLEER. Trimming stripped 1 base from V and 3 bases from J, with 16 bases between. The CDR3 is made up of 17 amino acids. The CDR3 here is CASSQGARGSGGNTIYF. The CDR3 nucleotides read TGCGCCAGCAGCCAAGGCGCGCGGGGTTCAGGTGGAAACACCATATATTTT.

The V call is TRBV4-2, the J call TRBJ2-1; possibly TRBD2 for D (5 bases). Germline V lookup: CDR1 LGHNA, CDR2 YNFKEQ. The CDR3 loop spans 18 amino acids. With 0 bases removed from V and 8 bases from J, the gap between germline ends came to 23 bases. In nucleotides, the CDR3 is TGTGCCAGCAGCCAAGATTATCTCCTAGCAAAGATATGGGATGAGCAGTTCTTC. The encoded protein is CASSQDYLLAKIWDEQFF.

This chain joins TRBV9 and TRBJ1-3; D unclear. CDR3 size: 17 residues. Germline values: CDR1 SGDLS, CDR2 YYNGEE. The V end lost 0 bases, the J end lost 0 bases, and 13 bases lay between the germline ends. The CDR3 coding sequence is TGTGCCAGCAGCGTAGTGGCGGATTCGAGCTCTGGAAACACCATATATTTT. It encodes CASSVVADSSSGNTIYF. Combining the CDR3 with reference TRBV9 and TRBJ1-3 gives the whole variable domain DSGVTQTPKHLITATGQRVTLRCSPRSGDLSVYWYQQSLDQGLQFLIQYYNGEERAKGNILERFSAQQFPDLHSELNLSSLELGDSALYFCASSVVADSSSGNTIYFGEGSWLTVV.

The rearrangement links TRBV15 to TRBJ2-1; 9 bases are a match to TRBD1. This CDR3 has 15 residues. V was pared by 2 bases and J by 7 bases, with 6 bases of the junction left unmatched. CDR1 and CDR2 (germline): LNHNV, YYDKDF (reference sequence). CDR3 DNA: TGTGCCACCAGCAGAACCGGGACAGGGACAAATGAGCAGTTCTTC. Residues: CATSRTGTGTNEQFF.

Comment on this clone: Its ends do not fully match the called genes, so a read error is possible. The rearrangement joins TRBV7-7 to TRBJ2-3, with a tentative D call TRBD2 (6 bases). The CDR3 length is 15 residues. CDR1 is SSHAT and CDR2 is FNYEAQ in the germline V gene (reference sequence). The CDR3 region has the DNA TGTGCTAGCAGCTTAGCTGCGGGGAGCACAGATACGCAGTATTTT. It codes for CASSLAAGSTDTQYF. Looking up the rest from reference TRBV7-7 and TRBJ2-3 gives the full variable domain: GAGVSQSPRYKVTKRGQDVTLRCDPISSHATLYWYQQALGQGPEFLTYFNYEAQPDKSGLPSDRFSAERPEGSISTLTIQRTEQRDSAMYRCASSLAAGSTDTQYFGPGTRLTVL.

The chain carries TRBV6-5 and TRBJ2-1; D gene uncertain. Germline CDR1 reads MNHEY; CDR2 reads SVGAGI. V was pared by 6 bases and J by 2 bases, with 14 bases between. The CDR3 is 15 amino acids. CDR3 sequence (DNA): TGTGCCAGCAGCCACGACTTGAACCCCTACAATGAGCAGTTCTTC. Residues: CASSHDLNPYNEQFF.

This rearrangement joins TRBV10-3 to TRBJ2-7; TRBD2 is a possible D gene (6 bases). Trimming removed 6 bases from V and 5 bases from J, with 14 bases in between. This CDR3 is 13 amino acids long. Germline V gives CDR1 ENHRY, CDR2 SYGVKD. The CDR3 sequence: CAIRVAGTDEQYF. CDR3 bases: TGTGCCATCAGGGTGGCGGGAACGGACGAGCAGTACTTC.

The chain is built from TRBV28 and TRBJ1-2; D unresolved. Trimming cost V 5 bases and J 7 bases, with 17 bases left between them. The CDR3 contains 14 residues. Germline CDR1 is MDHEN and CDR2 is SYDVKM. CDR3: CASSNSDIIRGYTF. The CDR3 DNA reads as TGTGCCAGCAGTAACAGTGACATTATCCGTGGCTACACCTTC.

The sample holds one count of this clone. The rearrangement joins TRBV7-9 to TRBJ2-3; 11 positions agree with TRBD2. The germline V gene has CDR1 SEHNR and CDR2 FQNEAQ (reference sequence). This CDR3 is 18 amino acids long. V was clipped by 5 bases and J by 1 base; unmatched bases: 11. CDR3: CASSVRRLAGGGTDTQYF. The CDR3 DNA follows: TGTGCCAGCAGCGTTAGGAGGCTAGCGGGAGGTGGCACAGATACGCAGTATTTT.

Worth noting for this clone: Germline and junction disagree at one end, which may indicate a read error. The J gene is TRBJ2-3, the V gene TRBV9; 9 bases are shared with TRBD2. The CDR3 loop spans 15 amino acids. The V gene's germline CDR1 is SGDLS and CDR2 YYNGEE. CDR3 bases: TGTGCCAGCACCGTAGAGGCGGGAGGGCCCCATACGCAGTATTTT. Residues: CASTVEAGGPHTQYF.

The rearrangement links TRBV11-3 to TRBJ2-3, with a weak D call TRBD1 (6 bases). CDR1 and CDR2 (germline): SGHNT, YENEEA. CDR3 length: 15 amino acids. V shed 1 base and J shed 4 bases, with 12 bases lying between them. The DNA of the CDR3 is TGTGCCAGCAGCTTAGGGACAGTCCGGCCAGATACGCAGTATTTT. It is translated as CASSLGTVRPDTQYF.

This chain joins TRBV28 and TRBJ2-3, with 8 bases lining up with TRBD2. The germline V gene encodes CDR1 MDHEN and CDR2 SYDVKM. CDR3 length equals 15 residues. J gave up 3 bases and V 3 bases, and 5 bases lay outside the gene matches. Here the CDR3 reads CASSFERERTDTQYF. CDR3 DNA: TGTGCCAGCAGTTTTGAGCGGGAGCGGACAGATACGCAGTATTTT.